The source of this T cell receptor (beta chain) is a study of cytomegalovirus exposure and HLA in healthy donors. The V gene end was trimmed by 5 bases and the J gene end by 3 bases; junction bases not matched to a gene: 9. Germline lookup yields CDR1 MNHEY and CDR2 SVGAGI. This CDR3 spans 15 amino acids. It was healthy bone marrow donors who served as donors. On this clone: Its matching antigen is unknown.

The study ran its PCR with 60 Vbeta and 13 Jbeta primers. Libraries were prepared by immunoSEQ multiplex PCR; TCRdb keeps only in-frame clonotypes and omits some of them. The sample holds roughly 150,000 clones, 80% seen once. The study, taken as a whole, reports: As a later analysis revealed, most CMV-associated TCR beta chains appeared HLA-restricted. In a later analysis, a missense DCLRE1C variant was linked to TCR beta V- and J-gene trimming. Earlier findings revealed that most TCR beta V segments proved productive either about 90% or about 30% of the time.

This TCR derives from a woman in her forties in good health and CMV-seronegative. Sequences were obtained from PBMCs. The V call is TRBV6-5, the J call TRBJ1-1; 7 positions match TRBD1. CDR3 in amino acids: CASSAFLTGDTEAFF. DNA of the CDR3: TGTGCCAGCAGTGCCTTTTTAACAGGGGACACTGAAGCTTTCTTT.